This record looks at one T cell receptor beta chain sequence and its context. Its antigen remains unknown. Possible read error: a much larger clone is one base away. Per germline, CDR1 MNHNS and CDR2 SASEGT. The length of the CDR3 is 14 residues. This specimen belongs to a study of glioma-infiltrating T cells. About the study: Sequencing aimed for about 4.5- to 11-fold coverage of about a million peripheral T cells.

Amplification of TCR alpha and beta CDR3 regions from RNA used iRepertoire nested multiplex PCR. One-step reverse transcription and amplification started from approximately 100-400 ng of tissue mRNA or PBMC total RNA. TCRdb called the multiplex PCR reads again in MiXCR, with one record for every CDR3 protein. Of around 350,000 distinct CDR3 sequences in the sample, more than 35% were seen once. Findings and limits, study-wide: Shared blood CDR3 signature motifs marked patients with low tissue-blood divergence.

This TCR came from a human donor with low-grade glioma or glioblastoma, undergoing nonglioma brain surgery, or in good health (not recorded which). The sample taken for sequencing was glioma tissue, nonneoplastic brain tissue, or PBMCs (not recorded which). This chain connects TRBV6-1 to TRBJ1-2, with D tentatively TRBD1 (6 bases). The CDR3 spells CAGSPQGSFYGYTF. The CDR3 region has the DNA TGTGCCGGCAGTCCGCAGGGGAGTTTTTATGGCTACACCTTC.